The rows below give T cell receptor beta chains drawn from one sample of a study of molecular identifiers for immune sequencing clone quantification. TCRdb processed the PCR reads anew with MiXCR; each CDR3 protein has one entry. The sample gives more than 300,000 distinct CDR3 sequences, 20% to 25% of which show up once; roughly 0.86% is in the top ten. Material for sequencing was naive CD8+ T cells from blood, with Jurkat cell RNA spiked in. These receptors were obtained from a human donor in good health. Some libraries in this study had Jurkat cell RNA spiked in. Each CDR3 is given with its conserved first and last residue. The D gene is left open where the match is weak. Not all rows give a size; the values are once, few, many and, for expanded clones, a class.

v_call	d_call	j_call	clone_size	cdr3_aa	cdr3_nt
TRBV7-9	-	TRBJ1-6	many	CASSLEPGTLHF	TGTGCCAGCAGCTTAGAACCTGGAACCCTCCACTTT
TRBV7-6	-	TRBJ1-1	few	CASSLAGTFEGYTEAFF	TGTGCCAGCAGCTTAGCCGGGACATTCGAGGGGTACACTGAAGCTTTCTTT
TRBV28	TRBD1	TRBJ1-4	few	CASSPTPWWDRGQTNEKLFF	TGTGCCAGCAGTCCCACTCCCTGGTGGGACAGGGGCCAAACAAATGAAAAACTGTTTTTT
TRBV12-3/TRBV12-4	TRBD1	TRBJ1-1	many	CASSGGVGTEARGDTEAFF	TGTGCCAGCAGTGGGGGAGTTGGGACAGAGGCAAGGGGGGACACTGAAGCTTTCTTT
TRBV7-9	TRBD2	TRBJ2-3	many	CASSTGTSTDTQYF	TGTGCCAGCAGCACCGGGACTAGCACTGATACGCAGTATTTT
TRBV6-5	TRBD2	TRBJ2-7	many	CASSYSSGGAYEQYF	TGTGCCAGCAGTTACTCGAGTGGGGGGGCCTACGAGCAGTACTTC
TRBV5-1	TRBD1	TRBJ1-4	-	CASGDPDRAGEKLFF	TGCGCCAGCGGCGATCCCGACAGGGCAGGGGAAAAACTGTTTTTT
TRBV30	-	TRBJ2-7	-	CAWRQAAYEQYF	TGTGCCTGGAGACAGGCGGCCTACGAGCAGTACTTC
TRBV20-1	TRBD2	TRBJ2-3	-	CSARSLGLAGGPSTDTQYF	TGCAGTGCTAGGAGCCTTGGACTAGCGGGGGGGCCTAGCACAGATACGCAGTATTTT
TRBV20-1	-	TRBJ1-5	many	CSASFLRGVNQPQHF	TGCAGTGCTAGTTTTCTAAGGGGGGTCAATCAGCCCCAGCATTTT
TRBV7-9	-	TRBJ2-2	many	CASSLWVDSTGELFF	TGTGCCAGCAGCTTATGGGTCGATTCGACCGGGGAGCTGTTTTTT
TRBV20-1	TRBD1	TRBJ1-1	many	CSATRDSNTEAFF	TGCAGTGCAACGCGGGACAGTAACACTGAAGCTTTCTTT
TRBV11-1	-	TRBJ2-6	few	CASGLLLVSGANVLTF	TGTGCCAGCGGCCTACTCTTGGTTTCTGGGGCCAACGTCCTGACTTTC
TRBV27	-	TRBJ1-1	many	CASSSLGGFLTEAFF	TGTGCCAGCAGTTCCCTCGGGGGGTTTTTAACTGAAGCTTTCTTT
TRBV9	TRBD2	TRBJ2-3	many	CASSVDSGSGLDTQYF	TGTGCCAGCAGCGTAGACTCTGGTAGCGGGCTGGATACGCAGTATTTT
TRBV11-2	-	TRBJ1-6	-	CASSLTWAQVQGWNSPLHF	TGTGCCAGCAGCTTAACGTGGGCGCAGGTTCAGGGGTGGAATTCACCCCTCCACTTT
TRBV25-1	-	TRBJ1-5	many	CASSESGSNQPQHF	TGTGCCAGCAGTGAATCTGGGTCCAATCAGCCCCAGCATTTT
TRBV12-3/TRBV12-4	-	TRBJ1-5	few	CASSFGQGNSNQPQHF	TGTGCCAGCAGTTTTGGGCAGGGGAATAGCAATCAGCCCCAGCATTTT
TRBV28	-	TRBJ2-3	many	CATLRNTRTADTQYF	TGTGCCACCCTCCGAAACACAAGGACCGCAGATACGCAGTATTTT
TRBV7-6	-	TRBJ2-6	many	CASSLVMGTGANVLTF	TGTGCCAGCAGCTTAGTTATGGGCACTGGGGCCAACGTCCTGACTTTC
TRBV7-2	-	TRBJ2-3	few	CASSLEDSTDTQYF	TGTGCCAGCAGCTTAGAGGATAGCACAGATACGCAGTATTTT
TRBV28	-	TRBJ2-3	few	CASTFGITDTQYF	TGTGCCAGCACCTTCGGAATCACAGATACGCAGTATTTT
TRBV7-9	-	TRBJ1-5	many	CASSLGPAGGWSNQPQHF	TGTGCCAGCAGCTTAGGCCCGGCGGGAGGTTGGAGCAATCAGCCCCAGCATTTT
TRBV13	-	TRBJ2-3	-	CASSLWGRGSTDTQYF	TGTGCCAGCAGCTTGTGGGGCAGGGGTAGCACAGATACGCAGTATTTT
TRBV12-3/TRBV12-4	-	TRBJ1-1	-	CASRSRGNTEAFF	TGTGCCAGCAGATCTCGGGGGAACACTGAAGCTTTCTTT
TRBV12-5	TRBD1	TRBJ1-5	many	CASGLGQGNDQPQHF	TGTGCTAGTGGGCTGGGACAGGGGAATGATCAGCCCCAGCATTTT
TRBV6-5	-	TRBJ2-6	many	CASSYVAYGANVLTF	TGTGCCAGCAGTTACGTGGCATATGGGGCCAACGTCCTGACTTTC
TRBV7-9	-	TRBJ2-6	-	CASSNRDVSSGANVLTF	TGTGCCAGCAGCAACCGGGACGTCAGCTCTGGGGCCAACGTCCTGACTTTC
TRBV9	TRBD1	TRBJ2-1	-	CASSPPGGSHNEQFF	TGTGCCAGCAGCCCCCCAGGGGGCTCTCACAATGAGCAGTTCTTC
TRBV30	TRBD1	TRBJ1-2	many	CAWLGQYVGYTF	TGTGCCTGGCTGGGACAGTATGTTGGCTACACCTTC
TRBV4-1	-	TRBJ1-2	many	CASSQDASGYTF	TGCGCCAGCAGCCAAGACGCTAGTGGCTACACCTTC
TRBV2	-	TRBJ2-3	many	CASSDAWGSGHRTDTQYF	TGTGCCAGCAGTGACGCCTGGGGTAGCGGCCACCGCACAGATACGCAGTATTTT
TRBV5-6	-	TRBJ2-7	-	CASRTGPLPYEQYF	TGTGCCAGCAGGACGGGTCCCCTACCCTACGAGCAGTACTTC
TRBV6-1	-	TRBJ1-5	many	CASSAVKGGSGSNQPQHF	TGTGCCAGCAGTGCCGTAAAGGGGGGGAGTGGGAGCAATCAGCCCCAGCATTTT
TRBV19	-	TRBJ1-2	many	CASSHGLGGIYGYTF	TGTGCCAGCTCACATGGTCTCGGGGGAATCTATGGCTACACCTTC
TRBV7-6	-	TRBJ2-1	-	CVSSPPEGLHYNEQFF	TGTGTCAGCAGCCCCCCTGAAGGGCTCCATTACAATGAGCAGTTCTTC
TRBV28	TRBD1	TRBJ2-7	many	CASSHRGPYEQYF	TGTGCCAGCAGCCACAGGGGTCCCTACGAGCAGTACTTC
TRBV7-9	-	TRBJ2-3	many	CASSLKRTPLDTQYF	TGTGCCAGCAGCTTAAAGCGGACCCCTTTGGATACGCAGTATTTT
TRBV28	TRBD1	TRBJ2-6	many	CASRTGGAGANVLTF	TGTGCCAGCAGGACAGGGGGCGCTGGGGCCAACGTCCTGACTTTC
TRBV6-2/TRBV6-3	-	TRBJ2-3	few	CASRTLGDTQYF	TGTGCCAGCAGGACACTGGGGGATACGCAGTATTTT
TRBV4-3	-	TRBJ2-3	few	CASSQTEPPGGTDTQYF	TGCGCCAGCAGCCAAACCGAGCCACCGGGGGGCACAGATACGCAGTATTTT
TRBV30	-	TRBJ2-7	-	CAWSVCGGAYEQYF	TGTGCCTGGAGTGTGTGTGGGGGCGCCTACGAGCAGTACTTC
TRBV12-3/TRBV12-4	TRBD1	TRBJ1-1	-	CASSSDRGGTEAFF	TGTGCCAGCAGTTCCGACAGGGGCGGGACTGAAGCTTTCTTT
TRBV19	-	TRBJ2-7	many	CASSLTRDYEQYF	TGTGCCAGTAGTTTGACTCGTGACTACGAGCAGTACTTC
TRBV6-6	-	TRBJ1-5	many	CASSLSVTWGGNQPQHF	TGTGCCAGCAGTCTATCAGTTACGTGGGGGGGCAATCAGCCCCAGCATTTT
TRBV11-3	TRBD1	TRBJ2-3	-	CASSQRTGADTQYF	TGTGCCAGCAGCCAACGGACAGGAGCAGATACGCAGTATTTT
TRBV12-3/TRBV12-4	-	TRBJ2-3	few	CASSLAGATTDTQYF	TGTGCCAGCAGTTTAGCCGGGGCGACCACAGATACGCAGTATTTT
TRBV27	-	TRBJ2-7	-	CASSHRDGYEQYF	TGTGCCAGCAGTCACCGGGACGGCTACGAGCAGTACTTC
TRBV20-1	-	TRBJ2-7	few	CSARVIDAQRPYEQYF	TGCAGTGCTCGAGTTATTGACGCACAGCGCCCCTACGAGCAGTACTTC
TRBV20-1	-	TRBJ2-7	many	CSAREHRYEQYF	TGCAGTGCTAGAGAACACCGGTACGAGCAGTACTTC
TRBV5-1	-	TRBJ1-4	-	CASSLEGGKAEKLFF	TGCGCCAGCAGCTTGGAGGGGGGGAAGGCTGAAAAACTGTTTTTT
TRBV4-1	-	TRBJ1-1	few	CASSHENTEAFF	TGCGCCAGCAGCCACGAAAACACTGAAGCTTTCTTT
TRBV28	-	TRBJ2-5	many	CASSSQGLPVGETQYF	TGTGCCAGCAGTTCCCAGGGACTCCCGGTTGGAGAGACCCAGTACTTC